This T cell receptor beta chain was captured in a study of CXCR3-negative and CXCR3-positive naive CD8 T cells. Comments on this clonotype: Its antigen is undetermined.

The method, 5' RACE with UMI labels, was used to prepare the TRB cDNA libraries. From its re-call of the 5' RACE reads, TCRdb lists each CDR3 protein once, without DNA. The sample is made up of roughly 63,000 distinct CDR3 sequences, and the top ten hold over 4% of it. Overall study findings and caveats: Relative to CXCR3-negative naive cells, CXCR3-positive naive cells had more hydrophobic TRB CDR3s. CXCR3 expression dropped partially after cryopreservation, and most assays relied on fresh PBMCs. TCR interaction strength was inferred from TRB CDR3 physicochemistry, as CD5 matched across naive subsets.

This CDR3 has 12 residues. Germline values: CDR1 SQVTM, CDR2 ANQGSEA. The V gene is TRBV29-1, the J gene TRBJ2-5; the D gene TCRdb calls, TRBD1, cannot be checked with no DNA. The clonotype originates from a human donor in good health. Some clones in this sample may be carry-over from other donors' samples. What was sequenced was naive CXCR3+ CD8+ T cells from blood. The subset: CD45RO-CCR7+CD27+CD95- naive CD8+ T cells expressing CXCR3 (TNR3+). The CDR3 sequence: CSGRGWQETQYF.